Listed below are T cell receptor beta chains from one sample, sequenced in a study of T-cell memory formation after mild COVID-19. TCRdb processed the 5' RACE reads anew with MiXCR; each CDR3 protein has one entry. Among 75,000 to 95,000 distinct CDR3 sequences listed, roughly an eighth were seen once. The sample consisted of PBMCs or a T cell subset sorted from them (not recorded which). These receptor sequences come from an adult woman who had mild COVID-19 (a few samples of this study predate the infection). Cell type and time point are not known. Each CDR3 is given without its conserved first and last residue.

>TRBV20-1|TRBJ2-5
SASDSASGYQETQY
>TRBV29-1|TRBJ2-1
SVPALVLAHNEQF
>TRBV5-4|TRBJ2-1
ASSLISGNEQF
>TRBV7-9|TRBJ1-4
ASSADGFYEKLF
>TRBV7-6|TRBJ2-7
ASSPEAVHEQY
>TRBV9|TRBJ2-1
ASSQFSESYNEQF
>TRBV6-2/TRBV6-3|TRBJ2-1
ASSWGAGTYNEQF
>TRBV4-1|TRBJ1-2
ASSQADRGSANYGYT
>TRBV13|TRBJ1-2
ASSLESGAPYGYT
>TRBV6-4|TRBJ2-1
ASSRDRHNEQF
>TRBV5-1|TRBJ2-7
ASSYGRPAYEQY
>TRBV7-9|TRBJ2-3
ASSPGVTSPDTQY
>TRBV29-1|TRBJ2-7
SVRWQSGQGTATYEQY
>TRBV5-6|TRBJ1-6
ASSLGTGVASPLH
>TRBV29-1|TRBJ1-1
SVGVRVEAF
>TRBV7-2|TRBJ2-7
ASSLTAYEQY
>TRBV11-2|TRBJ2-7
ASSLDKSASGSSYEQY
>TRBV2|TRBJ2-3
ASSRGVGGDTQY
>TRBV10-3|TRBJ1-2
AIRDTGEAYGYT
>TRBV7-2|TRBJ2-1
ASSSGLADEQF
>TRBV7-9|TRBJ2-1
ASSLVGLGHEQF
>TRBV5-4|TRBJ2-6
ASSFLGSGGAFGANVMT